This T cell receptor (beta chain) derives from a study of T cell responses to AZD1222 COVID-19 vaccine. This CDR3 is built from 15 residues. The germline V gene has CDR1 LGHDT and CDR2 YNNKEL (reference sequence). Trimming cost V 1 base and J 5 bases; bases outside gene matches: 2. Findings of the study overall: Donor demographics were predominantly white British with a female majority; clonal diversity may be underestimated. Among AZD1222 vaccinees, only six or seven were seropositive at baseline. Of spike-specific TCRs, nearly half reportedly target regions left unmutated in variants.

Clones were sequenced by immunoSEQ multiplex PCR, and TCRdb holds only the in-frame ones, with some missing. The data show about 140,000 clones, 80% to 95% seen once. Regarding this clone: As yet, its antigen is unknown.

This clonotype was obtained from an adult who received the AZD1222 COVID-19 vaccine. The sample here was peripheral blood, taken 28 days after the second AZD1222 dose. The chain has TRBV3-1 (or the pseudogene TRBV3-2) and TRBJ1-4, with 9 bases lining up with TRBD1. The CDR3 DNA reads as TGTGCCAGCAGCCAAGCCGACAGGGGGAATGAAAAACTGTTTTTT. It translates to CASSQADRGNEKLFF.